This T cell receptor (beta chain) was captured in a study of blood T cell repertoires in COVID-19. Study summary: Samples taken during acute and convalescent COVID-19 were collected in the United States, Italy and Spain. The analysed material was cDNA or gDNA that came from T cells, B-cell-depleted T cells, or PBMCs.

In its sample, this clone was seen once. Original processing methods: The authors estimated nucleated cell counts from reference gene primer amplification. Here immunoSEQ multiplex PCR was the method, and the copy in TCRdb shows in-frame clones only, minus some. V, J and clone size derive from that table, while D and trimming were established from the DNA sequence. The repertoire consists of roughly 200,000 clones, with about four fifths occurring once and the leading ten covering roughly 8.7%. With V trimmed by 3 bases and J by 6 bases, 12 bases remained unmatched. CDR1 is KGHSH, CDR2 LQKENI, per germline. The CDR3 is 16 amino acids.

The genes are TRBV18 and TRBJ2-3; TRBD2 matches at 7 bases. Sequencing was done on a sample of peripheral blood. The sequence came from a man between 35 and 55 years old with active or convalescent COVID-19. The CDR3 DNA follows: TGTGCCAGCTCACCGGAATCTCGGGGGAGGGGCGATACGCAGTATTTT. Its translation: CASSPESRGRGDTQYF. The variable domain in full, with the rest retrieved from reference TRBV18 and TRBJ2-3, is NAGVMQNPRHLVRRRGQEARLRCSPMKGHSHVYWYRQLPEEGLKFMVYLQKENIIDESGMPKERFSAEFPKEGPSILRIQQVVRGDSAAYFCASSPESRGRGDTQYFGPGTRLTVL.